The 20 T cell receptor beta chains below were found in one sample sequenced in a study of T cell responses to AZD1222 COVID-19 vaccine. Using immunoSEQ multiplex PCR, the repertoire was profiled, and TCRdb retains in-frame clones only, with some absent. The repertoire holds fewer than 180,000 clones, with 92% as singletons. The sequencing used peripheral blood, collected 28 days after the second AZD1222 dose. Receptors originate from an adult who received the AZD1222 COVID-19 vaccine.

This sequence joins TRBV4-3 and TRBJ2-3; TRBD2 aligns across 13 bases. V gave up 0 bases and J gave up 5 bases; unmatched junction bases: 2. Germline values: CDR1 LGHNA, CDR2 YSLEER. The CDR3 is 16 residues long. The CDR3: CASSQELAGGIDTQYF. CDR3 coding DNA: TGCGCCAGCAGCCAAGAACTAGCGGGAGGGATAGATACGCAGTATTTT.

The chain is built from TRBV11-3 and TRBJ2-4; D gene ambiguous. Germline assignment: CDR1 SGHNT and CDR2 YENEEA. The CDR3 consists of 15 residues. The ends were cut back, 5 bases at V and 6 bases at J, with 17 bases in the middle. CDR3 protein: CASSPSTRGGNIQYF. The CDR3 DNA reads TGTGCCAGCAGCCCATCAACCCGTGGCGGAAACATTCAGTACTTC. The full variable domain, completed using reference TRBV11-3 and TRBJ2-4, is EAGVVQSPRYKIIEKKQPVAFWCNPISGHNTLYWYLQNLGQGPELLIRYENEEAVDDSQLPKDRFSAERLKGVDSTLKIQPAELGDSAVYLCASSPSTRGGNIQYFGAGTRLSVL.

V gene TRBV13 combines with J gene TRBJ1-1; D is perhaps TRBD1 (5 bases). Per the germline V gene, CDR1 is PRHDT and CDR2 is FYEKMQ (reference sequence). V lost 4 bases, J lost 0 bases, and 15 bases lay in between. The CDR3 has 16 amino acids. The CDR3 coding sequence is TGTGCCAGCAGCTCCCTACGGGAAGGGGTGAACACTGAAGCTTTCTTT. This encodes CASSSLREGVNTEAFF.

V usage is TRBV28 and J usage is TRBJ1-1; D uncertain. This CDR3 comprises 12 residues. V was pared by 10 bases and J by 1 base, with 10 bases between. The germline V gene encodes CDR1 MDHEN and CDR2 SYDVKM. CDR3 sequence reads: CATSPWNTEAFF. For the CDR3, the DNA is TGTGCCACCTCCCCATGGAACACTGAAGCTTTCTTT. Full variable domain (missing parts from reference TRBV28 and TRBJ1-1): DVKVTQSSRYLVKRTGEKVFLECVQDMDHENMFWYRQDPGLGLRLIYFSYDVKMKEKGDIPEGYSVSREKKERFSLILESASTNQTSMYLCATSPWNTEAFFGQGTRLTVV.

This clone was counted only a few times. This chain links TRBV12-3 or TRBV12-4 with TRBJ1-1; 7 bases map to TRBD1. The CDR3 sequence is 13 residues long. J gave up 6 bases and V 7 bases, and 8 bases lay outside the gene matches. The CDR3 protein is CASNRQGGAEAFF. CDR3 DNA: TGTGCCAGCAACCGGCAGGGGGGCGCTGAAGCTTTCTTT.

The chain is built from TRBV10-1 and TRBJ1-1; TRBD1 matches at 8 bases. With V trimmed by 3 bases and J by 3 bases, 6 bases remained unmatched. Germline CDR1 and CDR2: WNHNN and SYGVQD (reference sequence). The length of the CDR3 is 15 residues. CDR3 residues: CASSDTGQAYTEAFF. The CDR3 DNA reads TGCGCCAGCAGTGATACGGGACAGGCGTACACTGAAGCTTTCTTT.

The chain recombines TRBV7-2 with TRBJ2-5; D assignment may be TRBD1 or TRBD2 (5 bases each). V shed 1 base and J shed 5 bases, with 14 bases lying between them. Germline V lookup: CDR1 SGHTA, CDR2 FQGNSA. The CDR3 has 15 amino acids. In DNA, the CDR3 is TGTGCCAGCAGCTTAGTTCGGGGCCTGCAGGAGACCCAGTACTTC. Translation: CASSLVRGLQETQYF. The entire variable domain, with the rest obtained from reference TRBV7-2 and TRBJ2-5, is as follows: GAGVSQSPSNKVTEKGKDVELRCDPISGHTALYWYRQSLGQGLEFLIYFQGNSAPDKSGLPSDRFSAERTGGSVSTLTIQRTQQEDSAVYLCASSLVRGLQETQYFGPGTRLLVL.

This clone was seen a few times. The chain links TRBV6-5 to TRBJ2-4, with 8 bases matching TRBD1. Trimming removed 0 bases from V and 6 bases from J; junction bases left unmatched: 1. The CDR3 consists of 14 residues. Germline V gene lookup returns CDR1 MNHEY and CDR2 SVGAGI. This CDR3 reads CASSYSQGVNIQYF. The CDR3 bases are TGTGCCAGCAGTTACTCACAGGGGGTAAACATTCAGTACTTC.

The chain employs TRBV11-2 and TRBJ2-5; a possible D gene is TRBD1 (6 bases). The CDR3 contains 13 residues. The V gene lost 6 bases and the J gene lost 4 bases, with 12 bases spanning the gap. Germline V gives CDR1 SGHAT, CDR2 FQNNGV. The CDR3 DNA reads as TGTGCCAGCAGTTCACAGGGTGGAGAGACCCAGTACTTC. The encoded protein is CASSSQGGETQYF.

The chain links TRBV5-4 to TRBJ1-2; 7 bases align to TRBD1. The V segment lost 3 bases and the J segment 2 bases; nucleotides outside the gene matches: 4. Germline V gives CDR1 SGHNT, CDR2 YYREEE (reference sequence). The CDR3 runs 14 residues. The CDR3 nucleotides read TGTGCCAGCAGCTCGATGACAGGGAACTATGGCTACACCTTC. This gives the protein CASSSMTGNYGYTF.

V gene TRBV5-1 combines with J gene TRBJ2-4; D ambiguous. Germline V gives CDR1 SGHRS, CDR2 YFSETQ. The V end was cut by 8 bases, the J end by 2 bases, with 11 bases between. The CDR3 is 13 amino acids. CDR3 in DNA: TGCGCCAGGGTTGATATGACCAAAAACATTCAGTACTTC. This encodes CARVDMTKNIQYF.

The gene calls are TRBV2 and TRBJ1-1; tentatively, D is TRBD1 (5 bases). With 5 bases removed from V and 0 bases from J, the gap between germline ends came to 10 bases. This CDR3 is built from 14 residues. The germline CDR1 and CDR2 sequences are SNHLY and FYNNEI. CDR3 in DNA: TGTGCCAGCAGTTTTTACAGGATGAACACTGAAGCTTTCTTT. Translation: CASSFYRMNTEAFF.

CDR3 sequence: CAWSVARNTGELFF. In nucleotides, the CDR3 is TGTGCCTGGAGTGTGGCCAGGAACACCGGGGAGCTGTTTTTT. The V call is TRBV30, the J call TRBJ2-2; D gene uncertain. V shed 0 bases and J shed 1 base, with 6 bases lying between them. From germline, CDR1 is GTSNPN and CDR2 SVGIG (reference sequence). The CDR3 covers 14 residues.

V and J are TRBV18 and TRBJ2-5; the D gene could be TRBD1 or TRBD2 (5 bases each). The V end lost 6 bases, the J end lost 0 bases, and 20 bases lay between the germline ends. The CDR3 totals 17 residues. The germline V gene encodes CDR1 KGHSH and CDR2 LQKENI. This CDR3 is CASSTNGGSGHQETQYF. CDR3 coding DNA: TGTGCCAGCTCTACCAATGGGGGTTCGGGCCACCAAGAGACCCAGTACTTC.

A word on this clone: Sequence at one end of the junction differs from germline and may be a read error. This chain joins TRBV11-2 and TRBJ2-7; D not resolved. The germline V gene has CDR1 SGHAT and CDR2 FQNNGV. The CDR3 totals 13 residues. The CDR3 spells CASSSRRAYEQYF. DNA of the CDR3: TGTGCCAGCAGCTCCCGCCGAGCCTATGAGCAGTACTTC.

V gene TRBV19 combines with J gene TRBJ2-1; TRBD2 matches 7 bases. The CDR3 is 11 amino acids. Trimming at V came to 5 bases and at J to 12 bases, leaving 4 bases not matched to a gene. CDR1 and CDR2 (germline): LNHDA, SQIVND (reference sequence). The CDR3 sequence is CASSGGRLQFF. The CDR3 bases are TGTGCCAGTAGTGGCGGGAGATTGCAGTTCTTC.

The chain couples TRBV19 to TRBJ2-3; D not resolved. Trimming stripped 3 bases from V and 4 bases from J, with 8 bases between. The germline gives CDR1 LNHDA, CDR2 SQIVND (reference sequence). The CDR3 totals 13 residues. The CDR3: CASSILGSDTQYF. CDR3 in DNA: TGTGCCAGTAGTATTTTGGGGTCAGATACGCAGTATTTT.

The DNA for the CDR3 is TGTGCCATCAGTGTAGGCCTGAGCACAGATACGCAGTATTTT. It is translated as CAISVGLSTDTQYF. The V and J genes are TRBV10-3 and TRBJ2-3; D gene uncertain. CDR1 ENHRY and CDR2 SYGVKD come from the germline V gene. The CDR3 contains 14 residues. V lost 4 bases and J lost 0, with 8 bases in between.

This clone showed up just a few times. CDR3 nucleotide sequence: TGTGCCAGCAGCTTATCCCGGCGCAGGGCAAGTCGAGAAAAACTGTTTTTT. Translation: CASSLSRRRASREKLFF. The genes are TRBV11-2 and TRBJ1-4; tentative D call: TRBD1 (5 bases). CDR1 is SGHAT and CDR2 is FQNNGV in the germline V gene. V was pared by 2 bases and J by 8 bases, with 21 bases between. The length of the CDR3 is 17 residues. Filled out from reference TRBV11-2 and TRBJ1-4, the complete variable domain reads EAGVAQSPRYKIIEKRQSVAFWCNPISGHATLYWYQQILGQGPKLLIQFQNNGVVDDSQLPKDRFSAERLKGVDSTLKIQPAKLEDSAVYLCASSLSRRRASREKLFFGSGTQLSVL.

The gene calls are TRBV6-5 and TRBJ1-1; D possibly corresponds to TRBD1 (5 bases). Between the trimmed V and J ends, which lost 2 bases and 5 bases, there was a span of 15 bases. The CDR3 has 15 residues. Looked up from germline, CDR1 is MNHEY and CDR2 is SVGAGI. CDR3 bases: TGTGCCAGCAGTTACCCGGGACGGCCGATGACTGAAGCTTTCTTT. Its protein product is CASSYPGRPMTEAFF.